One and the same sample provided the 10 T cell receptor beta chains below, sequenced in a study of vaccination and CD4 T cells after COVID-19. Antigen specificity for these receptors is unknown. As to treatment: approximately 9-day PBMC culture with coronavirus spike peptide pools or control peptides (ViraFEST assay). Cultured CD4+ T cells had their DNA profiled by the Oncomine TCR Beta short-read assay. TCRdb reprocessed the PCR reads with MiXCR, giving one entry per CDR3 protein. The data show 3,000 to 4,500 distinct CDR3 sequences, 20% to 25% seen once. Source material: CD4+ T cells from blood, cultured in vitro. All receptors come from a human donor who had recovered from COVID-19.

This clonotype came up a few times. The V gene is TRBV19, the J gene TRBJ2-1, with 11 bases that match TRBD2. Trimming removed 6 bases from V and 0 bases from J; junction bases left unmatched: 7. CDR3 size: 17 residues. CDR1 LNHDA and CDR2 SQIVND come from the germline V gene (reference sequence). In nucleotides, the CDR3 is TGTGCCAGTAGGATCCTAGCGGGGGGCCACTCCTACAATGAGCAGTTCTTC. Translating it yields CASRILAGGHSYNEQFF.

V and J are TRBV2 and TRBJ2-3; D gene ambiguous. The CDR3 covers 14 residues. V gave up 0 bases and J gave up 2 bases, with 6 bases separating them. CDR1 and CDR2 (germline): SNHLY, FYNNEI. In DNA, the CDR3 is TGTGCCAGCAGTGAAGCCCCGCACACAGATACGCAGTATTTT. Translation: CASSEAPHTDTQYF.

The chain joins TRBV19 to TRBJ2-7, with TRBD1 as a possible D gene (5 bases). The CDR3 length is 15 residues. CDR1 and CDR2 (germline): LNHDA, SQIVND (reference sequence). Trimming shortened V by 5 bases and J by 3 bases, and 17 bases separated the two germline ends. The CDR3 region has the DNA TGTGCCAGTAGTCCCATTGCAGGGAACAACTACGAGCAGTACTTC. This gives the protein CASSPIAGNNYEQYF.

A word on this clonotype: One end of the junction varies from germline; a read error may be responsible. The chain links TRBV5-1 to TRBJ1-3; possible D gene TRBD1, 5 bases. CDR1 is SGHRS and CDR2 is YFSETQ in the germline V gene. The CDR3 is 15 residues long. The CDR3 DNA reads as TGCGCCAGCAGCTTGGGGGGCGGATCTGGAAACACTATATATTTT. This gives the protein CASSLGGGSGNTIYF.

The rearrangement links TRBV30 to TRBJ2-7; 11 nucleotides match TRBD1. The CDR3 runs 14 residues. V shed 4 bases, J shed 7 bases, and the junction held 9 bases outside the gene matches. Germline V lookup: CDR1 GTSNPN, CDR2 SVGIG (reference sequence). CDR3 sequence: CAWTPGQGAGEQYF. CDR3 nucleotide sequence: TGTGCCTGGACCCCAGGACAGGGGGCTGGGGAGCAGTACTTC.

The table lists this clonotype with a few counts. This rearrangement joins TRBV20-1 to TRBJ1-1, with D perhaps TRBD1 (5 bases). The CDR3 length is 14 residues. Germline V gene data show CDR1 as DFQATT and CDR2 as SNEGSKA (reference sequence). Trimming shortened V by 5 bases and J by 5 bases, and 18 bases separated the two germline ends. DNA for the CDR3: TGCAGTGCTGGCCCCGGGGCGCGGGGGACTGAAGCTTTCTTT. It codes for CSAGPGARGTEAFF.

This clonotype showed up just a few times. This chain uses TRBV11-2 with TRBJ2-7; TRBD1 matches 7 bases. CDR3 length: 15 amino acids. V lost 5 bases and J lost 3; bases outside the gene matches: 10. In germline, CDR1 is SGHAT, CDR2 FQNNGV. The CDR3 here is CASSRSGQGDYEQYF. As DNA, the CDR3 is TGTGCCAGCAGCCGATCCGGTCAGGGGGACTACGAGCAGTACTTC.

CDR3 bases: TGTGCCAGCAGCTCGTATCTCCGGGTCTCCTATGGCTACACCTTC. Protein product: CASSSYLRVSYGYTF. The rearrangement joins TRBV11-2 to TRBJ1-2; D unresolved. The CDR3 has 15 amino acids. Germline V lookup: CDR1 SGHAT, CDR2 FQNNGV. Deletions cut 4 bases from V and 4 bases from J, with 16 bases between.

This clonotype was counted a few times. V gene TRBV7-6 combines with J gene TRBJ2-1; 11 bases are a match to TRBD2. V gave up 3 bases and J gave up 8 bases; unmatched junction bases: 9. The CDR3 sequence is 16 residues long. Per the germline V gene, CDR1 is SGHVS and CDR2 is FNYEAQ. The CDR3 nucleotides are TGTGCCAGCAGCTTTAGCGGGGGGGGCCGTGGGGATGAGCAGTTCTTC. It specifies CASSFSGGGRGDEQFF.

The chain is built from TRBV30 and TRBJ1-1; D is possibly TRBD1 (6 bases). V was pared by 2 bases and J by 4 bases, with 11 bases between. CDR3 size: 13 residues. CDR1 is GTSNPN, CDR2 SVGIG, per germline (reference sequence). The CDR3 region has the DNA TGTGCCTGGAGTACCCAGGGGTCCACTGAAGCTTTCTTT. Translation: CAWSTQGSTEAFF.